Listed below are T cell receptor beta chains from one sample, sequenced in a study of Ad26.COV2.S vaccination and SARS-CoV-2 variants. The protocol was immunoSEQ multiplex PCR, while the TCRdb copy is restricted to in-frame clones and leaves out a portion. Of around 350,000 clones in the sample, just over 90% were seen once. The sequenced sample was peripheral blood, obtained after recovery from COVID-19. All receptors come from a human donor who had recovered from COVID-19. Each CDR3 is given with its conserved first and last residue. A D gene is named only where the DNA matches it firmly.

J gene	D gene	V gene	CDR3 protein	CDR3 DNA
TRBJ1-4	.	TRBV6-6	CASKGGEKLFF	TGTGCCAGCAAGGGCGGCGAAAAACTGTTTTTT
TRBJ2-7	.	TRBV12-3/TRBV12-4	CASSFTAHEQYF	TGTGCCAGCAGTTTTACCGCCCACGAGCAGTACTTC
TRBJ2-5	TRBD1	TRBV7-9	CASRDRGKLYQETQYF	TGTGCCAGCAGAGACAGGGGAAAACTTTACCAAGAGACCCAGTACTTC
TRBJ2-3	.	TRBV6-5	CASRTTGSDTDTQYF	TGTGCCAGCAGAACTACAGGGTCAGACACAGATACGCAGTATTTT
TRBJ2-5	TRBD2	TRBV7-8	CASSPIWGSGGAETQYF	TGTGCCAGCAGCCCCATTTGGGGTAGCGGGGGGGCGGAGACCCAGTACTTC
TRBJ2-5	.	TRBV21-1	CASSKRGSGGPWYQETQYF	TGTGCCAGCAGCAAACGGGGGTCGGGAGGACCTTGGTACCAAGAGACCCAGTACTTC
TRBJ2-7	TRBD1	TRBV13	CASSVPGTDIYEQYF	TGTGCCAGCAGCGTTCCCGGGACAGATATCTACGAGCAGTACTTC
TRBJ2-7	.	TRBV7-2	CASSLVDSLSYEQYF	TGTGCCAGCAGCTTAGTGGACAGCCTCTCCTACGAGCAGTACTTC
TRBJ2-4	.	TRBV3-1/TRBV3-2	CASSQGGAKNIQYF	TGTGCCAGCAGCCAAGGAGGGGCCAAAAACATTCAGTACTTC
TRBJ1-4	TRBD1	TRBV6-2/TRBV6-3	CASSKDRPAEKLFF	TGTGCCAGCAGCAAGGACAGGCCCGCTGAAAAACTGTTTTTT